This is a list of T cell receptor beta chains from one sample in a study of OX40 agonist ivuxolimab in advanced cancers. The repertoire was sequenced with immunoSEQ multiplex PCR; TCRdb's copy has only in-frame clones and lacks some. The sample includes more than 50,000 clones, around 85% of them seen just once. The input for sequencing was CD4+ or CD8+ T cells sorted from blood, taken in a trial of the OX40 agonist ivuxolimab. These receptors all stem from an adult with an advanced solid tumor such as melanoma, head and neck, liver or kidney cancer. Each CDR3 is given with its conserved first and last residue. The D gene is left open where the match is weak. The size of a clone is reported for some rows only, either as once, few or many, or as a class for expanded clones.

>.|TRBJ1-3|TRBV4-3|.
TGCGCCAGCAGCCCAACGGCAGGCCCGGGCTCTGGAAACACCATATATTTT
CASSPTAGPGSGNTIYF
>.|TRBJ1-4|TRBV11-2|.
TGTGCCAGCAGCCTTGGGGGGGTAATGAAAAATCTGTTTTTT
CASSLGGVMKNLFF
>medium-sized|TRBJ1-5|TRBV7-9|.
TGTGCCAGCAGCCCCGCTAGCCCGGGGGACCAGCCCCAGCATTTT
CASSPASPGDQPQHF
>.|TRBJ2-3|TRBV4-1|.
TGCGCCAGCAGCCAAGGGGGGATCGGGGAGGAAGATACGCAGTATTTT
CASSQGGIGEEDTQYF
>once|TRBJ2-1|TRBV7-9|TRBD1
TGTGCCAGCAGCTTTGGACAGGGTTCGGATGAGCAGTTCTTC
CASSFGQGSDEQFF
>.|TRBJ1-2|TRBV10-3|.
TGTGCCATCAAAGAGTACAAGGGCCCTAACTATGGCTACACCTTC
CAIKEYKGPNYGYTF
>.|TRBJ2-7|TRBV6-1|TRBD1
TGTGCCAGCAGACTCCGGGACAGAGAATACGAGCAGTACTTC
CASRLRDREYEQYF
>.|TRBJ1-1|TRBV7-9|.
TGTGCCAGCAGCTTAGTGGGGGGTTTGAACACTGAAGCTTTCTTT
CASSLVGGLNTEAFF
>.|TRBJ2-7|TRBV5-1|.
TGCGCCAGCAGACCCGACAGCCAGAGCTCCTACGAGCAGTACTTC
CASRPDSQSSYEQYF
>.|TRBJ2-1|TRBV5-1|.
TGCGCCAGCAGCTTGGTGGGCGTCATGGGCAATGAGCAGTTCTTC
CASSLVGVMGNEQFF
>.|TRBJ1-1|TRBV28|.
TGTGCCAGCAGGAGACTCCAGGACGTGGAAACTGAAGCTTTCTTT
CASRRLQDVETEAFF
>.|TRBJ2-5|TRBV7-8|.
TGTGCCAGCAGCTTAGAGGCAGGGGCCTACCAAGAGACCCAGTACTTC
CASSLEAGAYQETQYF
>.|TRBJ1-1|TRBV29-1|.
TGCAGCGTGGGGGGCACTGAAGCTTTCTTT
CSVGGTEAFF
>.|TRBJ2-1|TRBV5-4|.
TGTGCCAGCAGCTTCGAGGGTTGGGAGCAGTTCTTC
CASSFEGWEQFF
>.|TRBJ2-1|TRBV15|.
TGTGCCACCGGACATAACTCCTACAATGAGCAGTTCTTC
CATGHNSYNEQFF
>.|TRBJ2-3|TRBV28|.
TGTGCCAGCAGACCCCAACGGACTAGCACAGATACGCAGTATTTT
CASRPQRTSTDTQYF
>.|TRBJ2-7|TRBV13|.
TGTGCCAGCAACAAAGGGGAGGTGGGAAAGGACGAGCAGTACTTC
CASNKGEVGKDEQYF
>.|TRBJ2-5|TRBV5-6|.
TGTGCCAGCAGCTGGCCGGGGGCCCAAGAGACCCAGTACTTC
CASSWPGAQETQYF
>few|TRBJ2-7|TRBV5-6|.
TGTGCCAGCAGCTGGGGGGACTCCAGCTCCTACGAGCAGTACTTC
CASSWGDSSSYEQYF
>.|TRBJ2-7|TRBV4-1|.
TGCGCCAGCAGCCAAGTGACAGAATACGAGCAGTACTTC
CASSQVTEYEQYF
>few|TRBJ1-3|TRBV7-6|.
TGTGCCAGCAGCTTAAAGAGAACAGAGGCTGGAAACACCATATATTTT
CASSLKRTEAGNTIYF
>.|TRBJ1-1|TRBV4-1|.
TGCGCCAGCAGCCGGAGCCAGGGTGGCACTGAAGCTTTCTTT
CASSRSQGGTEAFF
>.|TRBJ1-5|TRBV5-3|.
TGTGCCAGAAGCTTGGGGCCCAGGGCGCATCAGCCCCAGCATTTT
CARSLGPRAHQPQHF
>.|TRBJ1-2|TRBV27|.
TGTGCCAGCAGTTTCGGTGTTAATAACTATGGCTACACCTTC
CASSFGVNNYGYTF
>.|TRBJ1-5|TRBV5-6|TRBD1
TGTGCCAGCAGCTTGGGGGACAGGGGCTACGATCAGCCCCAGCATTTT
CASSLGDRGYDQPQHF
>.|TRBJ2-7|TRBV6-5|.
TGTGCCAGCAGGGAGGGGGGGAGTGAGTACTTC
CASREGGSEYF
>.|TRBJ1-2|TRBV6-5|TRBD1
TGTGCCAGCAGTTACTGGACAGGGTTCTATGGCTACACCTTC
CASSYWTGFYGYTF
>.|TRBJ2-7|TRBV13|TRBD1
TGTGCCAGCAGCCCAGCCACATTTAAGGACAGGGAGGCCGAGCAGTACTTC
CASSPATFKDREAEQYF
>.|TRBJ1-2|TRBV28|.
TGTGCCAGCAGGATCCCAGGGTATGGCTATGGCTACACCTTC
CASRIPGYGYGYTF
>once|TRBJ1-3|TRBV6-1|.
TGTGCCAGCAGTGAGGCCGGGGAGGGCTCTGGAAACACCATATATTTT
CASSEAGEGSGNTIYF
>.|TRBJ2-5|TRBV11-1|.
TGTGCCAGCAGGACATCCGGCGAAAAGGGTCAAGAGACCCAGTACTTC
CASRTSGEKGQETQYF
>.|TRBJ2-5|TRBV28|.
TGTGCCAGCAGTTTCGGGGGTCAAGAGACCCAGTACTTC
CASSFGGQETQYF
>.|TRBJ1-1|TRBV2|TRBD1
TGTGCCAGCAGTGAAGCGGACAGGGTAAAAACTGAAGCTTTCTTT
CASSEADRVKTEAFF
>.|TRBJ2-5|TRBV27|.
TGTGCCAGCAGTTTATACCCTGAACATGTCCAAGAGACCCAGTACTTC
CASSLYPEHVQETQYF
>.|TRBJ2-6|TRBV28|.
TGTGCCAGCAGTGTCTTTAGGGCCAACGTCCTGACTTTC
CASSVFRANVLTF
>few|TRBJ2-5|TRBV6-1|TRBD1
TGTGCCAGCAGTGCGGGACAGGCGGATGCAGAGACCCAGTACTTC
CASSAGQADAETQYF
>.|TRBJ1-3|TRBV18|TRBD1
TGTGCCAGCTCACCAGGGACAGGGCCTGGAAACACCATATATTTT
CASSPGTGPGNTIYF
>.|TRBJ1-1|TRBV6-4|.
TGTGCCAGCAGTGTAGGGGAAGCTTTCTTT
CASSVGEAFF
>.|TRBJ2-5|TRBV10-3|.
TGTGCCATCAGTGAGTTCGGCGGGGGCGAGACCCAGTACTTC
CAISEFGGGETQYF
>.|TRBJ2-3|TRBV10-3|.
TGTGCCATCAGTGAAGGAAGGAGTGGGGGGCCGTTCACAGATACGCAGTATTTT
CAISEGRSGGPFTDTQYF
>once|TRBJ2-7|TRBV2|.
TGTGCCAGCAGGGCAGGGGAGATGTACGAGCAGTACTTC
CASRAGEMYEQYF
>.|TRBJ2-5|TRBV7-7|.
TGTGCCAGCAGCTCCGGCCCTGGAAGTGGGGGAATCCAAGAGACCCAGTACTTC
CASSSGPGSGGIQETQYF
>.|TRBJ2-2|TRBV5-1|.
TGCGCCAGCAGCTTGAGGGACGGAGGATACGGGGAGCTGTTTTTT
CASSLRDGGYGELFF
>.|TRBJ1-1|TRBV15|TRBD1
TGTGCCACCAGCACTAGACAGGGTAGAAACACTGAAGCTTTCTTT
CATSTRQGRNTEAFF
>.|TRBJ1-4|TRBV6-5|TRBD1
TGTGCCAGCAGTTACTCGGGACAGGGTAATGAAAAACTGTTTTTT
CASSYSGQGNEKLFF
>.|TRBJ1-1|TRBV11-2|.
TGTGCCAGCAGCTCCCGGGGGGAAAGGCTCTTCAAAGCTTTCTTT
CASSSRGERLFKAFF
>once|TRBJ1-2|TRBV2|.
TGTGCCAGCAGTGAAAGGGGCCTGCCCGAGGGGGATGGCTACACCTTC
CASSERGLPEGDGYTF
>.|TRBJ1-3|TRBV6-5|.
TGTGCCAGCGAGACGGACAGTGGAAACACCATATATTTT
CASETDSGNTIYF